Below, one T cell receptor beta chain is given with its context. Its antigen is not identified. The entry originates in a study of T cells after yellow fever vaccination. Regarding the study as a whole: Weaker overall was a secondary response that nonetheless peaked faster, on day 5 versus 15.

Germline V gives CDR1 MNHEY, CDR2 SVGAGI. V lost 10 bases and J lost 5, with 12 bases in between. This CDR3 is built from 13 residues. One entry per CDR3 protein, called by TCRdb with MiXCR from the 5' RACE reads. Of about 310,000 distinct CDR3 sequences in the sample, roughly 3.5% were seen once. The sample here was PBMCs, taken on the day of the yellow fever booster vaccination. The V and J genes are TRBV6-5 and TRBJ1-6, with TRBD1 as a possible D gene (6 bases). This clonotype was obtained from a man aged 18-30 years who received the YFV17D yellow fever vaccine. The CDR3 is CATRGLNNSPLHF. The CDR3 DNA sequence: TGTGCCACCAGGGGACTGAATAATTCACCCCTCCACTTT.